This is a list of T cell receptor beta chains from one sample in a study of cytomegalovirus exposure and HLA in healthy donors. Measured with immunoSEQ multiplex PCR; TCRdb has only the in-frame clones, and not every one. In total, the table holds about 42,000 clones. Material: PBMCs. The receptor source for this set is a man younger than 45 in good health and CMV-seronegative. CDR3s include the opening cysteine and the closing phenylalanine or tryptophan. D genes are given only for firm matches. Clone size is stated in some rows and not others, as once, few, many or a class when expanded.

j_gene: TRBJ2-7
d_gene: TRBD2
v_gene: TRBV14
abundance: .
CDR3nt: TGTGCCAGCAGCCCCATGACTAGCGGGATGATCTACGAGCAGTACTTC
CDR3aa: CASSPMTSGMIYEQYF

j_gene: TRBJ2-5
d_gene: .
v_gene: TRBV14
abundance: .
CDR3nt: TGTGCCAGCAGCCCCCTAAAGACCCAGTACTTC
CDR3aa: CASSPLKTQYF

j_gene: TRBJ2-1
d_gene: TRBD2
v_gene: TRBV6-5
abundance: .
CDR3nt: TGTGCCAGCAGTTACTATGCGGGAGGGCTAAATGAGCAGTTCTTC
CDR3aa: CASSYYAGGLNEQFF

j_gene: TRBJ2-1
d_gene: .
v_gene: TRBV5-6
abundance: .
CDR3nt: TGTGCCAGCACCCCCTCAGGGGGGAGGAGCGATGAGCAGTTCTTC
CDR3aa: CASTPSGGRSDEQFF

j_gene: TRBJ1-1
d_gene: .
v_gene: TRBV5-1
abundance: .
CDR3nt: TGCGCCAGCAGCTTCTTTCAGGGAATGAACACTGAAGCTTTCTTT
CDR3aa: CASSFFQGMNTEAFF

j_gene: TRBJ1-6
d_gene: .
v_gene: TRBV6-6
abundance: .
CDR3nt: TGTGCCAGCAGGCGGGACGGCAGCTCCTATAATTCACCCCTCCACTTT
CDR3aa: CASRRDGSSYNSPLHF

j_gene: TRBJ1-1
d_gene: .
v_gene: TRBV20-1
abundance: .
CDR3nt: TGCAGTGCCCTACCGAACACTGAAGCTTTCTTT
CDR3aa: CSALPNTEAFF

j_gene: TRBJ1-1
d_gene: TRBD1
v_gene: TRBV9
abundance: .
CDR3nt: TGTGCCAGCAGCGCCGACAGGGGAGGAGACACTGAAGCTTTCTTT
CDR3aa: CASSADRGGDTEAFF

j_gene: TRBJ2-7
d_gene: .
v_gene: TRBV7-9
abundance: .
CDR3nt: TGTGCCAGCAGCTCCGGACTGCTATCCTACGAGCAGTACTTC
CDR3aa: CASSSGLLSYEQYF

j_gene: TRBJ1-2
d_gene: .
v_gene: TRBV5-6
abundance: .
CDR3nt: TGTGCCAGCAGCTTGCCAGTCCAGGGCTATGGCTACACCTTC
CDR3aa: CASSLPVQGYGYTF

j_gene: TRBJ2-1
d_gene: .
v_gene: TRBV6-4
abundance: large
CDR3nt: TGTGCCAGCAGTGACTCGGACAACAATGAGCAGTTCTTC
CDR3aa: CASSDSDNNEQFF

j_gene: TRBJ1-6
d_gene: .
v_gene: TRBV5-1
abundance: .
CDR3nt: TGCGCCAGCGCCCCCGGGGGGCGCTCCTATAATTCACCCCTCCACTTT
CDR3aa: CASAPGGRSYNSPLHF

j_gene: TRBJ2-3
d_gene: TRBD1
v_gene: TRBV14
abundance: .
CDR3nt: TGTGCCAGCAGCCAAACAGGGGCGAACACAGATACGCAGTATTTT
CDR3aa: CASSQTGANTDTQYF

j_gene: TRBJ2-7
d_gene: TRBD1
v_gene: TRBV9
abundance: .
CDR3nt: TGTGCCAGCAGCAAGGGGGCGGAGAAATACGAGCAGTACTTC
CDR3aa: CASSKGAEKYEQYF

j_gene: TRBJ2-1
d_gene: TRBD2
v_gene: TRBV9
abundance: .
CDR3nt: TGTGCCAGCAACCGACTAGCGGATGCCTACAATGAGCAGTTCTTC
CDR3aa: CASNRLADAYNEQFF

j_gene: TRBJ1-2
d_gene: .
v_gene: TRBV6-5
abundance: .
CDR3nt: TGTGCCAGCAGACTCGGGACACCCTATGGCTACACCTTC
CDR3aa: CASRLGTPYGYTF

j_gene: TRBJ1-6
d_gene: TRBD1
v_gene: TRBV19
abundance: .
CDR3nt: TGTGCCAGTACCGATGAGGGGGGACAGACCTCACCCCTCCACTTT
CDR3aa: CASTDEGGQTSPLHF

j_gene: TRBJ2-5
d_gene: TRBD2
v_gene: TRBV29-1
abundance: .
CDR3nt: TGCAGCGCCAGACTAGCACAGACCCAGTACTTC
CDR3aa: CSARLAQTQYF

j_gene: TRBJ2-7
d_gene: .
v_gene: TRBV7-7
abundance: .
CDR3nt: TGTGCTAGCAGCTTAGGGCAGGGCGTGGGAGAGCAGTACTTC
CDR3aa: CASSLGQGVGEQYF

j_gene: TRBJ2-7
d_gene: TRBD1
v_gene: TRBV7-9
abundance: .
CDR3nt: TGTGCCAGCAGCTTTCATAGGCGGGACAGGGGGACCGAGCAGTACTTC
CDR3aa: CASSFHRRDRGTEQYF

j_gene: TRBJ1-1
d_gene: TRBD1
v_gene: TRBV19
abundance: .
CDR3nt: TGTGCCAGTAGTACCCGGGACAGAATAGATCTGAACACTGAAGCTTTCTTT
CDR3aa: CASSTRDRIDLNTEAFF

j_gene: TRBJ2-1
d_gene: .
v_gene: TRBV4-1
abundance: .
CDR3nt: TGCGCCAGCAGCCAAGCCGGGTACAATGAGCAGTTCTTC
CDR3aa: CASSQAGYNEQFF

j_gene: TRBJ2-7
d_gene: TRBD2
v_gene: TRBV5-1
abundance: .
CDR3nt: TGCGCCAGCAGCCAGGGACTAGCGGGTCTCGAGCAGTACTTC
CDR3aa: CASSQGLAGLEQYF